These T cell receptor beta chains were read from a single sample in a study of post-analysis software for immune sequencing data. TCRdb redid the calling of the PCR reads with MiXCR, one entry per CDR3 protein. Among 350,000 to 450,000 distinct CDR3 sequences listed, approximately 38% were seen once. The specimen was blood. The receptors were sampled from a girl aged 2-15 years with multiple sclerosis. Both conserved end residues are part of each CDR3. A D gene is named only where the DNA matches it firmly. For some rows the clone size is stated as once, few or many, or as a class when expanded; others skip it.

v_gene,d_gene,abundance,j_gene,CDR3nt,CDR3aa
TRBV7-9,.,.,TRBJ1-6,TGTGCCAGCAGCTTAGAGCAGGGCGAGGATTCACCCCTCCACTTT,CASSLEQGEDSPLHF
TRBV7-2,.,few,TRBJ2-7,TGTGCCAGCAGCTTAGGGGGAAGTGAGCAGTACTTC,CASSLGGSEQYF
TRBV10-2,.,few,TRBJ2-7,TGCGCCACTCGGTTAGGGGCACACAGCTCCTACGAGCAGTACTTC,CATRLGAHSSYEQYF
TRBV20-1,TRBD2,once,TRBJ2-3,TGCAGTGCCTCCGGGACTAGAACTCTTGATACGCAGTATTTT,CSASGTRTLDTQYF
TRBV29-1,.,many,TRBJ1-2,TGCAGCGTTGCCCTCGTTCAGGATACAAACTATGGCTACACCTTC,CSVALVQDTNYGYTF
TRBV7-2,.,few,TRBJ2-3,TGTGCCAGCAGCCCCTGGGGGAGTGCTAGCACAGATACGCAGTATTTT,CASSPWGSASTDTQYF
TRBV5-1,.,few,TRBJ2-5,TGCGCCAGCGTCCTTGAGCGGGTACAAGAGACCCAGTACTTC,CASVLERVQETQYF
TRBV6-2/TRBV6-3,.,.,TRBJ2-7,TGTGCCAGCAGTTACTTCCCCGGGGGCTACGAGCAGTACTTC,CASSYFPGGYEQYF
TRBV5-4,.,.,TRBJ2-1,TGTGCCAGCAGCTTGGGTCGGGGGCCCAATGAGCGGTTCTTC,CASSLGRGPNERFF
TRBV7-2,.,.,TRBJ1-2,TGTGCCAGCAGCAGCGCCCTACCGGGCAGGGTTGGTGGCTACACCTTC,CASSSALPGRVGGYTF
TRBV5-5,.,.,TRBJ1-1,TGTGCCAGCAGCTTGGGACCGAAAAACACTGAAGCTTTCTTT,CASSLGPKNTEAFF
TRBV7-3,.,.,TRBJ2-3,TGTGCCAGCAGCTTCCTCCGGGACACAGATACGCAGTATTTT,CASSFLRDTDTQYF
TRBV18,.,.,TRBJ2-4,TGTGCCAGCTCACCAGAGGGGGTGATGGGAAACATTCAGTACTTC,CASSPEGVMGNIQYF
TRBV7-9,TRBD1,.,TRBJ2-7,TGTGCCAGCAGCTTAAACCAGGGGGCCGACGAGCAGTACTTC,CASSLNQGADEQYF
TRBV29-1,TRBD1,few,TRBJ2-7,TGCAGCGTGGACTCATTGACAGGGTCCGAGCAGTACTTC,CSVDSLTGSEQYF
TRBV20-1,.,.,TRBJ2-5,TGCAGTGCTGGGGACGGAAGCAAGGAGACCCAGTACTTC,CSAGDGSKETQYF
TRBV10-3,.,.,TRBJ2-7,TGTGCCATCAGTCCTAACTTAGGACTGGAGATCTACGAGCAGTACTTC,CAISPNLGLEIYEQYF
TRBV29-1,.,.,TRBJ1-2,TGCAGCGTTGAACGGGGTGGGGACTTTAAGGGGTATGGCTACACCTTC,CSVERGGDFKGYGYTF
TRBV28,.,few,TRBJ2-7,TGTGCCAGCAGCTCCTCATCCTCGGGGGCCGGCTACGAGCAGTACTTC,CASSSSSSGAGYEQYF
TRBV5-1,TRBD1,.,TRBJ2-7,TGCGCCAGCAGCTTGGCCGAGGGGGCGCTCTACGAGCAGTACTTC,CASSLAEGALYEQYF
TRBV29-1,TRBD1,few,TRBJ1-2,TGCAGCGTTCCCCAGGGGGCTCGGGGCTACACCTTC,CSVPQGARGYTF
TRBV2,TRBD1,few,TRBJ2-3,TGTGCCAGCAGTAGGACAGGGAGCACAGATACGCAGTATTTT,CASSRTGSTDTQYF
TRBV7-2,TRBD2,.,TRBJ2-1,TGTGCCAGCAGTATGGGAGTAGCGGGGGCGAATGGGCAGTTCTTC,CASSMGVAGANGQFF
TRBV9,.,.,TRBJ1-2,TGTGCCAGCAGCGCCGAGTCCTATGGCTACACCTTC,CASSAESYGYTF
TRBV5-1,.,many,TRBJ2-5,TGCGCCAGCAGCTTGGCCCAAGAGACCCAGTACTTC,CASSLAQETQYF
TRBV7-8,.,few,TRBJ1-2,TGTGCCAGCAGCCCTCGGACGGTCTATGGCTACACCTTC,CASSPRTVYGYTF
TRBV20-1,.,.,TRBJ1-4,TGCAGTGCTAGGCAGCAGCCAACTAATGAAAAACTGTTTTTT,CSARQQPTNEKLFF
TRBV12-1,.,.,TRBJ2-1,TGTGCCAGCAGCTGCACGAGGACCCGCAATGAGCAGTTCTTC,CASSCTRTRNEQFF
TRBV6-5,TRBD2,many,TRBJ2-1,TGTGCCAGCAGTTATGGTCTAGCGGGGAGCTCCTACAATGAGCAGTTCTTC,CASSYGLAGSSYNEQFF
TRBV3-1,TRBD2,.,TRBJ2-7,TGTGCCAGCAGCCAAGAGGCCGGGGGGGCCTTCGGCGATGAGCAGTACTTC,CASSQEAGGAFGDEQYF
TRBV20-1,TRBD1,few,TRBJ1-6,TGCAGTGCTAGTGACGACAGGGATAATTCACCCCTCCACTTT,CSASDDRDNSPLHF
TRBV20-1,TRBD2,.,TRBJ2-1,TGCAGTGCCCCACCTTCTTGGGGGACTAGCGTCGGTGAGCAGTTCTTC,CSAPPSWGTSVGEQFF
TRBV28,TRBD2,few,TRBJ2-3,TGTGCCAGCAGTTCCCGGACTAGCGGTGTAAGCACAGATACGCAGTATTTT,CASSSRTSGVSTDTQYF
TRBV5-1,.,few,TRBJ2-5,TGCGCCAGCAGCTTGGTATACGGGGCCCAAGAGACCCAGTACTTC,CASSLVYGAQETQYF
TRBV20-1,.,.,TRBJ2-1,TGCAGTGCTAGCGAGGAGCAGTTCTTC,CSASEEQFF
TRBV27,.,.,TRBJ2-7,TGTGCCAGCAGTTGGGGCAGGACCTACGAGCAGTACTTC,CASSWGRTYEQYF
TRBV20-1,.,.,TRBJ2-3,TGCAGGGCTGGCGTAGATACGCAGTATTTT,CRAGVDTQYF
TRBV18,.,.,TRBJ2-5,TGTGCCAGCTCACCACCCACGGGAGAGACCCAGTACTTC,CASSPPTGETQYF
TRBV14,.,.,TRBJ2-6,TGTGCCAGCAGCCTCAGGTCTCCAAATCACTACTCTGGGGCCAACGTCCTGACTTTC,CASSLRSPNHYSGANVLTF
TRBV6-1,TRBD1,few,TRBJ2-7,TGTGCCAGCAGAACAGGACAGGGCTACGAGCAGTACTTC,CASRTGQGYEQYF
TRBV5-1,TRBD2,few,TRBJ2-7,TGCGCCAGCAGCGCGGGGGAGGAATTAGGTACCGAGCAGTACTTC,CASSAGEELGTEQYF
TRBV9,TRBD2,few,TRBJ2-1,TGTGCCAGCAGCTTAGCCGGGACTAGCGGTTTCAATGAGCAGTTCTTC,CASSLAGTSGFNEQFF
TRBV5-5,.,few,TRBJ1-2,TGTGCCAGCAGCCTGTTGGTGGGGGACCTAGCTCCTAACTATGGCTACACCTTC,CASSLLVGDLAPNYGYTF
TRBV7-3,.,.,TRBJ2-1,TGTGCCAGCAGCTTAAGGTTGGGGAATTACAATGAACAGTTCTTC,CASSLRLGNYNEQFF
TRBV7-2,.,few,TRBJ2-5,TGTGCCAGCAGCTTATGGGACCAAGAGACCCAGTACTTC,CASSLWDQETQYF
TRBV20-1,.,few,TRBJ2-7,TGCAGTGCTAGAGGTGGAAGGGGCGCGCGACTGGCCTACGAGCAGTACTTC,CSARGGRGARLAYEQYF
TRBV3-1,TRBD1,once,TRBJ2-3,TGTGCCAGCAGTCCTTCCGGGACAGGCACAGATACGCAGTATTTT,CASSPSGTGTDTQYF
TRBV24-1,.,.,TRBJ2-3,TGTGCCACCAGTGATTTCCGGACAGAGCGCACAGATACGCAGTATTTT,CATSDFRTERTDTQYF